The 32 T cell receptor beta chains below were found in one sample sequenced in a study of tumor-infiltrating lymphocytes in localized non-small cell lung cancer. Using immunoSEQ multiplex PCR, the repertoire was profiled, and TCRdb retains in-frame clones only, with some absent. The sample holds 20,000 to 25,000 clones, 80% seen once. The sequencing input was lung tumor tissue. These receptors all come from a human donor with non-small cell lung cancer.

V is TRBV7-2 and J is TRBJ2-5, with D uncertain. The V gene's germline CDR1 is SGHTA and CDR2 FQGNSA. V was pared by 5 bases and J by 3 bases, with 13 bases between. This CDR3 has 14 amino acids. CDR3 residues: CASSRRASEETQYF. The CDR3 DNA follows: TGTGCCAGCAGCCGACGGGCAAGCGAAGAGACCCAGTACTTC. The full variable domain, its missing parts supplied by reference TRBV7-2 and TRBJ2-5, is GAGVSQSPSNKVTEKGKDVELRCDPISGHTALYWYRQSLGQGLEFLIYFQGNSAPDKSGLPSDRFSAERTGGSVSTLTIQRTQQEDSAVYLCASSRRASEETQYFGPGTRLLVL.

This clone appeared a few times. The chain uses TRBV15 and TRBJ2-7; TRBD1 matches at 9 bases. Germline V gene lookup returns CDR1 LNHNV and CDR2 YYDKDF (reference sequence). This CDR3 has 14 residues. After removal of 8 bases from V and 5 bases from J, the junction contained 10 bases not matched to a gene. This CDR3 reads CATLPGQGGDEQYF. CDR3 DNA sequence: TGTGCCACCCTCCCGGGACAGGGAGGAGACGAGCAGTACTTC.

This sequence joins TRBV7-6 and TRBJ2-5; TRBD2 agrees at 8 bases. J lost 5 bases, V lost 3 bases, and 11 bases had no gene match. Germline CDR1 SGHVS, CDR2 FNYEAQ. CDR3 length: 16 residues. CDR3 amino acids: CASSLTSGGPRETQYF. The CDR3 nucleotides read TGTGCCAGCAGCTTGACCTCGGGAGGGCCGAGGGAGACCCAGTACTTC.

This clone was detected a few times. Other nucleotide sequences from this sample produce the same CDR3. Written as DNA, the CDR3 is TGCAGCGTCCGGACTAGCGGGAGTCGATCAGATACGCAGTATTTT. Its translation is CSVRTSGSRSDTQYF. The chain employs TRBV29-1 and TRBJ2-3; 13 nucleotides line up with TRBD2. Germline V gene lookup returns CDR1 SQVTM and CDR2 ANQGSEA. The CDR3 covers 15 residues. V shed 6 bases and J 4 bases; nucleotides not matched to a gene: 7.

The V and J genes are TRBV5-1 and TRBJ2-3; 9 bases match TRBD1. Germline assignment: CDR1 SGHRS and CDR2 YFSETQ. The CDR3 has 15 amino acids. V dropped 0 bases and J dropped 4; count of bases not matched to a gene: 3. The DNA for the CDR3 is TGCGCCAGCAGCTTGGGACAGGGGGACGCAGATACGCAGTATTTT. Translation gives CASSLGQGDADTQYF.

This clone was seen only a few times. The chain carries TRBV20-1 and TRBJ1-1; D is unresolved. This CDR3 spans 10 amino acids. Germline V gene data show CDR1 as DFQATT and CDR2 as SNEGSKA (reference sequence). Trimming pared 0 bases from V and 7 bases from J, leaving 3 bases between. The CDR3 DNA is TGCAGTGCTAGAGAGGTTGAAGCTTTCTTT. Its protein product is CSAREVEAFF.

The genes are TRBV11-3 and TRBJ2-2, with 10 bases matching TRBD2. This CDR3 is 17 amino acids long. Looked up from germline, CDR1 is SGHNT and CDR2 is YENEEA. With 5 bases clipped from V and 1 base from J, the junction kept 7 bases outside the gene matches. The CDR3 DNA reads TGTGCCAGCAGCCTCCGGACTAGCGGACTGAACACCGGGGAGCTGTTTTTT. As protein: CASSLRTSGLNTGELFF.

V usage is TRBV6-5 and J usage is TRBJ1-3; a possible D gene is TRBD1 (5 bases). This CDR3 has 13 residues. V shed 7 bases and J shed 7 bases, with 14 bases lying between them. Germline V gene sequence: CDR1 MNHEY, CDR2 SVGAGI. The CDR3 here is CASITRGGNTIYF. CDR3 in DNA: TGTGCCAGCATAACCCGGGGCGGGAACACCATATATTTT.

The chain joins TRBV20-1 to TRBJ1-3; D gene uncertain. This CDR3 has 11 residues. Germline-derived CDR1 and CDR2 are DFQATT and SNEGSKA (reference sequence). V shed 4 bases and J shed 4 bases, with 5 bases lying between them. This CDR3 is CSATGGNTIYF. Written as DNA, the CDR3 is TGCAGTGCTACCGGGGGAAACACCATATATTTT.

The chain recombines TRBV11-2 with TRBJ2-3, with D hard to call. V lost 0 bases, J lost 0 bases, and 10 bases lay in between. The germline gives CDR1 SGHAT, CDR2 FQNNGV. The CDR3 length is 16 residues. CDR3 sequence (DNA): TGTGCCAGCAGCTTAGATACGGCGTTTAGCACAGATACGCAGTATTTT. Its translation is CASSLDTAFSTDTQYF.

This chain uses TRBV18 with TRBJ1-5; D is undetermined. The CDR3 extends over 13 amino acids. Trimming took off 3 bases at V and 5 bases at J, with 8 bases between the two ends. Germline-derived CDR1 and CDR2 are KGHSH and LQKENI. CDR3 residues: CASSPSLDQPQHF. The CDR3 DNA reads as TGTGCCAGCTCACCTTCCCTCGATCAGCCCCAGCATTTT.

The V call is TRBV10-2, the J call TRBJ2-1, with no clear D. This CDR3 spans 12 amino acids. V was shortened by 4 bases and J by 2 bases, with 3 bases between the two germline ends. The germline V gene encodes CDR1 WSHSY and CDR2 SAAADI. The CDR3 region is CASSVPYNEQFF. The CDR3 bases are TGCGCCAGCAGTGTGCCCTACAATGAGCAGTTCTTC.

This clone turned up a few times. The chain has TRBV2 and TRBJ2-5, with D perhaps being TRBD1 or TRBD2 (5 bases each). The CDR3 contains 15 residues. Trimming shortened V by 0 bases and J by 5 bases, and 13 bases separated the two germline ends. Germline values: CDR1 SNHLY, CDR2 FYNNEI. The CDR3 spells CASSEALGGWETQYF. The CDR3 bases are TGTGCCAGCAGTGAAGCGCTTGGGGGATGGGAGACCCAGTACTTC. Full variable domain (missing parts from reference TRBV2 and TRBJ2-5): EPEVTQTPSHQVTQMGQEVILRCVPISNHLYFYWYRQILGQKVEFLVSFYNNEISEKSEIFDDQFSVERPDGSNFTLKIRSTKLEDSAMYFCASSEALGGWETQYFGPGTRLLVL.

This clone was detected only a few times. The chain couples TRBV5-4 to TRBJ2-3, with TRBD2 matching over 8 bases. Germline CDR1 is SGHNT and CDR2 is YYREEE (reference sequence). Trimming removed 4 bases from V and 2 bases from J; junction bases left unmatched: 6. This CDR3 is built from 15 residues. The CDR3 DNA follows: TGTGCCAGCAGCCTCATAGCGGGATCCACAGATACGCAGTATTTT. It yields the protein CASSLIAGSTDTQYF.

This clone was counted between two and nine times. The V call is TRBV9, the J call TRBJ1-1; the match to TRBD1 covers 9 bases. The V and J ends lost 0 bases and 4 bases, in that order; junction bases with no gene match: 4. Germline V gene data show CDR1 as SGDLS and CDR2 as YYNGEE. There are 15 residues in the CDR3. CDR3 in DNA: TGTGCCAGCAGCGTAGGGGGGACAGGGCGCACTGAAGCTTTCTTT. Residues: CASSVGGTGRTEAFF.

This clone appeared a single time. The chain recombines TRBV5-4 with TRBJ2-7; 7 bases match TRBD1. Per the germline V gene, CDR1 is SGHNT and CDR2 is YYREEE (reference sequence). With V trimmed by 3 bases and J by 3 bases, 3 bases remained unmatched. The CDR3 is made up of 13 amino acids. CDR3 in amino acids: CASSSGQFYEQYF. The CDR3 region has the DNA TGTGCCAGCAGCTCGGGACAGTTCTACGAGCAGTACTTC.

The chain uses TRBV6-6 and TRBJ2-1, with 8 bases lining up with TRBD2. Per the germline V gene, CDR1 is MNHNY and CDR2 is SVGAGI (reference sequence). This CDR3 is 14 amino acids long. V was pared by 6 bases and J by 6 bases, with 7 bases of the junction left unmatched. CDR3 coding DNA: TGTGCCAGCAGAAGACTAGCGCGTTCCAATGAGCAGTTCTTC. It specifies CASRRLARSNEQFF.

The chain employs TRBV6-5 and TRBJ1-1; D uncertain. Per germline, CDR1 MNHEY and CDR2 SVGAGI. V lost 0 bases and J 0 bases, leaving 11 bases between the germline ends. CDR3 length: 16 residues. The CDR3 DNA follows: TGTGCCAGCAGTTACTCGGGTGGAAGGTTGAACACTGAAGCTTTCTTT. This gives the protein CASSYSGGRLNTEAFF.

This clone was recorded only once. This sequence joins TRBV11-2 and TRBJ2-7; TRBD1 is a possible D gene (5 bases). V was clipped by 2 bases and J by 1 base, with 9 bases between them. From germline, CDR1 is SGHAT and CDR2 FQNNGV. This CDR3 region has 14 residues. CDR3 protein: CASSLSTESYEQYF. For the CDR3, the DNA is TGTGCCAGCAGCTTATCGACAGAGTCCTACGAGCAGTACTTC. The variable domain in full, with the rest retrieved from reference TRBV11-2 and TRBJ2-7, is EAGVAQSPRYKIIEKRQSVAFWCNPISGHATLYWYQQILGQGPKLLIQFQNNGVVDDSQLPKDRFSAERLKGVDSTLKIQPAKLEDSAVYLCASSLSTESYEQYFGPGTRLTVT.

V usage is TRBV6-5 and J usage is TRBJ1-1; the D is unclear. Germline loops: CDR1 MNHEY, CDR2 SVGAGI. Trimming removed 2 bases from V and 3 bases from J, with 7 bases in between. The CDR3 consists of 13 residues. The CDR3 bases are TGTGCCAGCAGTTACCGTGACGACACTGAAGCTTTCTTT. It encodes CASSYRDDTEAFF.

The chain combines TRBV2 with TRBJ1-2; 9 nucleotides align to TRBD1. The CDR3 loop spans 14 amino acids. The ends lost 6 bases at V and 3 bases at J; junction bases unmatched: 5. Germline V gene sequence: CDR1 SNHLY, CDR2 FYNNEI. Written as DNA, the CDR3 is TGTGCCAGCAGCGAACAGGGGGCTGACTATGGCTACACCTTC. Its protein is CASSEQGADYGYTF.

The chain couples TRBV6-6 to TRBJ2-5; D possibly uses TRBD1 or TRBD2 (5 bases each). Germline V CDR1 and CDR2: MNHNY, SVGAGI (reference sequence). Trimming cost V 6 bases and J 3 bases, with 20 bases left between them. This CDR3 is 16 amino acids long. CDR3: CASRTAPGQTKETQYF. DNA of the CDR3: TGTGCCAGCAGAACGGCTCCGGGGCAGACGAAAGAGACCCAGTACTTC.

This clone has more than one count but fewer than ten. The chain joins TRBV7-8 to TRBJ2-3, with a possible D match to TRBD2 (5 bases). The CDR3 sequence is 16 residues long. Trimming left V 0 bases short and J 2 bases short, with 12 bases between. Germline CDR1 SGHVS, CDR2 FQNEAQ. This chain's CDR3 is CASSLARATYTDTQYF. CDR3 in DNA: TGTGCCAGCAGCTTAGCGCGGGCTACCTACACAGATACGCAGTATTTT.

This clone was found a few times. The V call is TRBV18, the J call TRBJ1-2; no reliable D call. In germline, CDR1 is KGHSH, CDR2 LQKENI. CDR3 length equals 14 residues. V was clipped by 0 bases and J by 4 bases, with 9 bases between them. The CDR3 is CASSPPRRLYGYTF. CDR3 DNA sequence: TGTGCCAGCTCACCACCTCGACGGCTCTATGGCTACACCTTC.

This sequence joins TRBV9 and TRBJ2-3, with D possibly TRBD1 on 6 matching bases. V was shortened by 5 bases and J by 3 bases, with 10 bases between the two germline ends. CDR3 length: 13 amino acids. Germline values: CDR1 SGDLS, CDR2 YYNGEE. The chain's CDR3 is CASSEQGTDTQYF. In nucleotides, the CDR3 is TGTGCCAGCAGTGAACAGGGAACAGATACGCAGTATTTT.

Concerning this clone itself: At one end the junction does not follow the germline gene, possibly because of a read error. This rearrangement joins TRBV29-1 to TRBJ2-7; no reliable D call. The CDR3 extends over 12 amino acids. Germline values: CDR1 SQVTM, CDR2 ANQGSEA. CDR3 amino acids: CSVGAYVYGQYF. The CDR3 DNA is TGCAGCGTTGGGGCCTACGTGTACGGGCAGTACTTC.

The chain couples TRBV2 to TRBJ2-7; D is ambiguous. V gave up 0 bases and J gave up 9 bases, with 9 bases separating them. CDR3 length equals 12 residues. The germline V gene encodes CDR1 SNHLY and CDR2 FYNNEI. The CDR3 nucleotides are TGTGCCAGCAGTGAAGCTTCACTCCCGCAGTACTTC. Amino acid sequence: CASSEASLPQYF.

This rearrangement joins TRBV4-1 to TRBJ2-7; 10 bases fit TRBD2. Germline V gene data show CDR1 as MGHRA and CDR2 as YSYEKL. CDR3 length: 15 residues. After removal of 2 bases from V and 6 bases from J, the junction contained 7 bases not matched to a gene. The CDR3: CASSQSLAGEGEQYF. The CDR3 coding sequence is TGCGCCAGCAGCCAATCCCTAGCGGGAGAAGGCGAGCAGTACTTC.

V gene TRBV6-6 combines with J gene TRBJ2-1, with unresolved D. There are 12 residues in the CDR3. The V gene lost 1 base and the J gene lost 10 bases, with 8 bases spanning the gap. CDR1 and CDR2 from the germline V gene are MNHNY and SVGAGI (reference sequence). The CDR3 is CASSYFHREQFF. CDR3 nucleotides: TGTGCCAGCAGTTACTTTCACCGGGAGCAGTTCTTC.

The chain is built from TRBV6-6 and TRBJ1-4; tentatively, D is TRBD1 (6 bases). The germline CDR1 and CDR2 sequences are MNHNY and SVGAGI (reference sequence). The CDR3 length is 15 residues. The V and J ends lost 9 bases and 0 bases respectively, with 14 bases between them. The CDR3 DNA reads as TGTGCCAGTAACAGGGACTCCGCAACTAATGAAAAACTGTTTTTT. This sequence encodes CASNRDSATNEKLFF.

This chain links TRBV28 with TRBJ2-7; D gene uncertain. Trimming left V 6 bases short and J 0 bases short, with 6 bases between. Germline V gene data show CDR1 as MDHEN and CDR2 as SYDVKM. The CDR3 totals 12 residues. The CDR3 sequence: CASSKTSYEQYF. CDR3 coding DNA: TGTGCCAGCAGCAAGACCTCCTACGAGCAGTACTTC.

The CDR3 DNA follows: TGTGCCAGCTCACCATCTCTCACTCCGAACACTGAAGCTTTCTTT. The encoded protein is CASSPSLTPNTEAFF. The gene calls are TRBV18 and TRBJ1-1; D unclear. The germline CDR1 and CDR2 sequences are KGHSH and LQKENI. Deletions cut 2 bases from V and 1 base from J, with 11 bases between. The CDR3 is made up of 15 amino acids.